One and the same sample provided the 18 T cell receptor beta chains below, sequenced in a study of T cells in localized non-small cell lung cancer. Some clones are missing from TCRdb's copy, which holds only in-frame ones; the method was immunoSEQ multiplex PCR. The sample contains about 2,600 clones, 35% to 55% of which appear only once. The specimen comprised lung tumor tissue, sampled before any cancer treatment. All receptors come from a woman between 35 and 70 years old with stage II squamous cell lung carcinoma.

This clone has more than one count but fewer than ten. This sequence joins TRBV11-3 and TRBJ1-1; D is uncertain. CDR3 size: 14 residues. CDR1 is SGHNT, CDR2 YENEEA, per germline. Trimming took off 5 bases at V and 5 bases at J, with 15 bases between the two ends. The CDR3 region has the DNA TGTGCCAGCAGCCCTCGAAACCTCGATACTGAAGCTTTCTTT. Translating gives CASSPRNLDTEAFF.

V is TRBV18 and J is TRBJ2-1, with a possible D match to TRBD1 (6 bases). The CDR3 length is 17 residues. Germline CDR1 is KGHSH and CDR2 is LQKENI. The V gene lost 5 bases and the J gene lost 4 bases, with 21 bases spanning the gap. The CDR3 DNA reads as TGTGCCAGCTCAGGGGAAACAGGGATCCTCCTTTACAATGAGCAGTTCTTC. Its protein product is CASSGETGILLYNEQFF.

The rearrangement uses TRBV6-8 and TRBJ2-5, with 9 bases that match TRBD1. V lost 0 bases and J lost 4; bases outside the gene matches: 9. The CDR3 has 17 residues. Germline V gene data show CDR1 as MNHGY and CDR2 as SAAAGT. CDR3 DNA sequence: TGTGCCAGCAGTTACTCGGGGACAGGGAGAGACGGAGAGACCCAGTACTTC. Translated, it gives CASSYSGTGRDGETQYF.

This chain joins TRBV28 and TRBJ2-7; no definite D call. This CDR3 contains 12 residues. In germline, CDR1 is MDHEN, CDR2 SYDVKM. Trimming shortened V by 3 bases and J by 4 bases, and 7 bases separated the two germline ends. The CDR3 spells CASSFDMYEQYV. Written as DNA, the CDR3 is TGTGCCAGCAGTTTCGACATGTACGAGCAGTACGTC.

The V call is TRBV28, the J call TRBJ1-2; 8 bases match TRBD1. V dropped 5 bases and J dropped 4; count of bases not matched to a gene: 9. This CDR3 has 15 residues. Germline values: CDR1 MDHEN, CDR2 SYDVKM. In DNA form, the CDR3 reads TGTGCCAGCAGTCAGCCCGGGACAGGTGTCTATGGCTACACCTTC. It codes for CASSQPGTGVYGYTF.

This clone was observed a handful of times. The chain uses TRBV11-1 and TRBJ2-3; 9 bases are a match to TRBD2. The CDR3 runs to 16 residues. Germline values: CDR1 SGHAT, CDR2 FQDESV (reference sequence). The V gene end was trimmed by 3 bases and the J gene end by 0 bases; junction bases not matched to a gene: 4. The CDR3 here is CASSLPGLASTDTQYF. The CDR3 DNA follows: TGTGCCAGCAGCTTGCCGGGACTAGCCAGCACAGATACGCAGTATTTT.

This sequence joins TRBV18 and TRBJ2-3; D is uncertain. Looked up from germline, CDR1 is KGHSH and CDR2 is LQKENI. The CDR3 totals 12 residues. Trimming left V 3 bases short and J 3 bases short, with 4 bases between. The CDR3 DNA is TGTGCCAGCTCACCGGTTACAGATACGCAGTATTTT. It translates to CASSPVTDTQYF. Filled out from reference TRBV18 and TRBJ2-3, the complete variable domain reads NAGVMQNPRHLVRRRGQEARLRCSPMKGHSHVYWYRQLPEEGLKFMVYLQKENIIDESGMPKERFSAEFPKEGPSILRIQQVVRGDSAAYFCASSPVTDTQYFGPGTRLTVL.

V gene TRBV11-3 combines with J gene TRBJ1-2; 8 nucleotides line up with TRBD1. In germline, CDR1 is SGHNT, CDR2 YENEEA. V lost 1 base, J lost 3 bases, and 7 bases stayed unmatched. The CDR3 runs 16 residues. The CDR3 region is CASSLVPQGAHYGYTF. CDR3 in DNA: TGTGCCAGCAGCTTAGTGCCCCAGGGGGCTCACTATGGCTACACCTTC.

The chain employs TRBV15 and TRBJ1-3; D call uncertain. This CDR3 contains 19 residues. Germline CDR1 LNHNV, CDR2 YYDKDF (reference sequence). V lost 0 bases and J lost 0, with 18 bases in between. DNA for the CDR3: TGTGCCACCAGCAGAGATCCCCCCGGAAGGGCCTCCTCTGGAAACACCATATATTTT. Translation gives CATSRDPPGRASSGNTIYF.

The gene calls are TRBV11-3 and TRBJ2-5; tentatively, D is TRBD1 or TRBD2 (5 bases each). Trimming took 5 bases from V and 3 from J, leaving 13 bases between them. The germline V gene encodes CDR1 SGHNT and CDR2 YENEEA. The CDR3 consists of 14 residues. The DNA of the CDR3 is TGTGCCAGCAGCCCCAGGGAGAGAGAAGAGACCCAGTACTTC. It is translated as CASSPREREETQYF. Full variable domain (missing parts from reference TRBV11-3 and TRBJ2-5): EAGVVQSPRYKIIEKKQPVAFWCNPISGHNTLYWYLQNLGQGPELLIRYENEEAVDDSQLPKDRFSAERLKGVDSTLKIQPAELGDSAVYLCASSPREREETQYFGPGTRLLVL.

The CDR3 loop reads CASGQGRRETQYF. The DNA for the CDR3 is TGTGCCAGCGGTCAGGGCCGGAGAGAGACCCAGTACTTC. The chain recombines TRBV6-8 with TRBJ2-5, with D possibly being TRBD1 (5 bases). Germline lookup yields CDR1 MNHGY and CDR2 SAAAGT. Trimming left V 8 bases short and J 4 bases short, with 14 bases between. This CDR3 contains 13 residues.

The chain couples TRBV10-1 to TRBJ2-2; TRBD2 matches at 8 bases. V lost 5 bases and J lost 5; bases outside the gene matches: 7. The CDR3 runs 15 residues. Germline V gene sequence: CDR1 WNHNN, CDR2 SYGVQD (reference sequence). The CDR3 loop reads CASSPGLGGTGELFF. CDR3 sequence (DNA): TGCGCCAGCAGTCCGGGACTAGGTGGGACCGGGGAGCTGTTTTTT.

The genes are TRBV19 and TRBJ2-2; D remains ambiguous. The CDR3 loop spans 12 amino acids. Germline CDR1 is LNHDA and CDR2 is SQIVND (reference sequence). Between the trimmed V and J ends, which lost 4 bases and 5 bases, there was a span of 5 bases. CDR3 coding DNA: TGTGCCAGTAGTACGCAGACCGGGGAGCTGTTTTTT. Amino acid sequence: CASSTQTGELFF.

The table lists this clone with a few counts. The chain carries TRBV28 and TRBJ2-5; 9 bases fit TRBD1. Germline V lookup: CDR1 MDHEN, CDR2 SYDVKM. The CDR3 spans 15 residues. The ends lost 7 bases at V and 5 bases at J; junction bases unmatched: 11. CDR3 sequence: CASIRMDRGGETQYF. CDR3 nucleotides: TGTGCCAGCATCCGGATGGACAGGGGTGGGGAGACCCAGTACTTC.

The chain links TRBV19 to TRBJ1-5; 7 nucleotides align to TRBD1. The V segment lost 5 bases and the J segment 4 bases; nucleotides outside the gene matches: 5. CDR1 LNHDA and CDR2 SQIVND come from the germline V gene (reference sequence). The CDR3 is 14 amino acids. The DNA for the CDR3 is TGTGCCAGTAGTTGGGACAGCGCTAATCAGCCCCAGCATTTT. It specifies CASSWDSANQPQHF. The complete variable domain, with remaining parts taken from reference TRBV19 and TRBJ1-5, reads DGGITQSPKYLFRKEGQNVTLSCEQNLNHDAMYWYRQDPGQGLRLIYYSQIVNDFQKGDIAEGYSVSREKKESFPLTVTSAQKNPTAFYLCASSWDSANQPQHFGDGTRLSIL.

There are a few counts of this clone. The CDR3 protein is CASSYDRGQPQHF. CDR3 DNA sequence: TGTGCCAGCAGTTACGATCGGGGTCAGCCCCAGCATTTT. The chain carries TRBV6-8 and TRBJ1-5, with no clear D. CDR1 and CDR2 from the germline V gene are MNHGY and SAAAGT. Trimming left V 2 bases short and J 6 bases short, with 8 bases between. The CDR3 runs 13 residues.

This chain links TRBV5-1 with TRBJ1-5; 9 nucleotides match TRBD1. Trimming removed 0 bases from V and 4 bases from J; junction bases left unmatched: 2. Germline lookup yields CDR1 SGHRS and CDR2 YFSETQ. The CDR3 is 15 amino acids. CDR3 sequence reads: CASSLEGQGNQPQHF. CDR3 DNA: TGCGCCAGCAGCTTGGAGGGACAGGGTAATCAGCCCCAGCATTTT.

This chain links TRBV19 with TRBJ1-2; no firm D call. V lost 7 bases and J lost 8, with 14 bases in between. Germline V gives CDR1 LNHDA, CDR2 SQIVND (reference sequence). The CDR3 sequence is 12 residues long. For the CDR3, the DNA is TGTGCCAGTAACCAGAGGATGGGCGGCTACACCTTC. It encodes CASNQRMGGYTF.